What follows are 7 T cell receptor beta chains derived from one specimen sequenced in a study of blood T cell repertoires in COVID-19. The method was immunoSEQ multiplex PCR; TCRdb's version includes in-frame clones alone and lacks a portion of them. The sample lists approximately 470,000 clones; 75% to 90% were seen once. The sample taken for sequencing was peripheral blood. The source of these receptors is a human donor in a cohort sampled during active COVID-19.

The V gene is TRBV19, the J gene TRBJ2-7; TRBD1 matches 9 bases. The J segment lost 2 bases and the V segment lost 5 bases, leaving 7 bases of the junction unmatched. Germline V gene sequence: CDR1 LNHDA, CDR2 SQIVND (reference sequence). The length of the CDR3 is 15 residues. CDR3: CASSAPGTGTYEQYF. The CDR3 DNA reads as TGTGCCAGTAGTGCCCCCGGGACAGGGACCTACGAGCAGTACTTC. Based on the CDR3 plus reference TRBV19 and TRBJ2-7, the full variable domain is DGGITQSPKYLFRKEGQNVTLSCEQNLNHDAMYWYRQDPGQGLRLIYYSQIVNDFQKGDIAEGYSVSREKKESFPLTVTSAQKNPTAFYLCASSAPGTGTYEQYFGPGTRLTVT.

The rearrangement joins TRBV6-2 or TRBV6-3 to TRBJ2-7; 9 bases are a match to TRBD2. Unmatched junction bases numbered 14, after V lost 4 bases and J lost 7 bases. The germline gives CDR1 MNHEY, CDR2 SVGEGT. CDR3 length: 16 amino acids. Here the CDR3 reads CASSSGEGGRAREQYF. The CDR3 DNA is TGTGCCAGCAGTTCGGGTGAAGGCGGGAGGGCCCGGGAGCAGTACTTC.

The count of this clone is one. The chain uses TRBV24-1 and TRBJ2-1; 8 positions match TRBD1. CDR3 size: 14 residues. Germline V gene sequence: CDR1 KGHDR, CDR2 SFDVKD. V lost 3 bases, J lost 9 bases, and 6 bases stayed unmatched. CDR3 bases: TGTGCCACCAGTGATAACCGACAGGGGTCTGAGCAGTTCTTC. Protein sequence: CATSDNRQGSEQFF.

This clone was observed once. The chain is built from TRBV2 and TRBJ2-7; TRBD1 matches at 9 bases. Germline CDR1 and CDR2: SNHLY and FYNNEI. The CDR3 sequence is 13 residues long. V gave up 7 bases and J gave up 5 bases; unmatched junction bases: 6. DNA of the CDR3: TGTGCCAGCAATCTCCGGACAGGGGACGAGCAGTACTTC. It yields the protein CASNLRTGDEQYF.

The V and J genes are TRBV6-5 and TRBJ1-1, with 11 nucleotides matching TRBD1. Germline assignment: CDR1 MNHEY and CDR2 SVGAGI. The CDR3 is made up of 15 amino acids. Unmatched junction bases numbered 6, after V lost 6 bases and J lost 3 bases. CDR3 amino acids: CASRDRGQEHTEAFF. DNA of the CDR3: TGTGCCAGCAGGGACAGGGGGCAGGAACACACTGAAGCTTTCTTT.

This clone was recorded many times. The sample carries other DNA sequences with the same CDR3. The chain is built from TRBV12-3 or TRBV12-4 and TRBJ1-1; no clear D. V lost 2 bases, J lost 0 bases, and 4 bases lay in between. This CDR3 has 13 residues. CDR3 region: CASSLSMNTEAFF. For the CDR3, the DNA is TGTGCCAGCAGTTTATCTATGAACACTGAAGCTTTCTTT.

This chain joins TRBV4-2 and TRBJ2-5; 7 bases map to TRBD1. The germline CDR1 and CDR2 sequences are LGHNA and YNFKEQ. This CDR3 contains 14 residues. V shed 5 bases and J 1 base; nucleotides not matched to a gene: 4. The DNA for the CDR3 is TGTGCCAGCAGCAAAAGGGACAGCCAAGAGACCCAGTACTTC. Amino acid sequence: CASSKRDSQETQYF.